This T cell receptor beta chain was recorded in a study of blood T cells in healthy people across ages. Each sample provided at least 5.5 micrograms of extracted total RNA. Together with a sample-barcoded 5' primer, a J-beta primer mix was included in a second PCR lasting about 7 to 11 cycles. All cDNA molecules were each tagged by a template-switch adaptor with 12 random nucleotides. Via MiXCR, TCRdb re-called the 5' RACE reads, giving one row per CDR3 protein. The profile shows about 1.4 million distinct CDR3 sequences, approximately 59% of them singletons. Study observations and caveats: Bulk PBMC profiling left naive and antigen-experienced comparisons inconclusive.

This clonotype was seen a handful of times. Its specificity is not known. The sequence was collected from a man aged 18 to 30 in good health. The specimen sequenced was blood.

For the CDR3, the DNA is TGTGCCAACACCGCCCCTAGAACAGATACGCAGTATTTT. Its translation is CANTAPRTDTQYF. The chain uses TRBV12-3 or TRBV12-4 and TRBJ2-3; D gene uncertain. The germline V and J ends were trimmed by 10 bases and 3 bases, with 14 bases remaining between them. The CDR3 length is 13 residues.